The clone carrying this TCR beta chain has only a few counts. Time point meaning: blood at routine non-recurrence follow-up after resection. The sequenced material consisted of unsorted whole RNA from tumor, nontumor lung or frozen PBMC. These data are taken from a study of spatial heterogeneity in lung cancer. This CDR3 has 13 amino acids. CDR1 and CDR2 (germline): SGHVS, FNYEAQ. The germline V and J ends were trimmed by 1 base and 8 bases, with 10 bases remaining between them. Each CDR3 protein is one row after TCRdb ran MiXCR on the 5' RACE reads. The sample consists of around 47,000 distinct CDR3 sequences, 7.4% of them appearing once.

This chain links TRBV7-6 with TRBJ2-3; D tentatively reads TRBD1 or TRBD2 (5 bases each). This TCR was sampled from a female donor with early-stage non-small cell lung cancer. The sequenced sample was PBMCs, obtained at follow-up. CDR3 loop: CASSLDRGATQYF. The CDR3 DNA sequence: TGTGCCAGCAGCTTAGACCGGGGCGCTACGCAGTATTTT.